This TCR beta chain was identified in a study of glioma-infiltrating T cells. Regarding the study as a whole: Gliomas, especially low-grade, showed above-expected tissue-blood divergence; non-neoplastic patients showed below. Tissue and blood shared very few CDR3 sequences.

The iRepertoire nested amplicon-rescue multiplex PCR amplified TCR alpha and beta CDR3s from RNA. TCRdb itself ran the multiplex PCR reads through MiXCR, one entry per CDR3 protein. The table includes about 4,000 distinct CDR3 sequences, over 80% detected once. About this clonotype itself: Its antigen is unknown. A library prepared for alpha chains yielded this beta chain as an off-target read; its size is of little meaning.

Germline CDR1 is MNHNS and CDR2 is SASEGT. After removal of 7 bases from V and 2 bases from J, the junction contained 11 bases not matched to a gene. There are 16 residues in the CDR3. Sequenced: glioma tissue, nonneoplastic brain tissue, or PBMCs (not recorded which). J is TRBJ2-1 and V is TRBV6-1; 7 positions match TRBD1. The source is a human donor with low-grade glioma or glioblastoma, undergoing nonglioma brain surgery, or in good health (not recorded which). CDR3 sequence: CASTPQTGAAYNEQFF. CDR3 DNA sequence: TGTGCCAGCACCCCACAAACAGGGGCGGCCTACAATGAGCAGTTCTTC.